This entry is about one T cell receptor (beta chain). The antigen remains undetermined. The germline V gene has CDR1 SGHTA and CDR2 FQGTGA. The V end was cut by 6 bases, the J end by 0 bases, with 14 bases between. This CDR3 has 15 residues. Original data processing: Junction-only sequences without quality scores were provided by ImmunoSEQ, so filtering was different. Sequencing was performed with immunoSEQ multiplex PCR; in TCRdb, only in-frame clones are kept and a portion is missing. The D gene and trimming were derived from the DNA, and the V and J assignments and clone size from that table. The sample consists of 2 million to 2.5 million clones, 80% to 95% of them appearing once. The data belong to a study of shared clonotypes between healthy human individuals. Study in general: Per-donor plates numbered three CD4 naive, three CD4 memory, two CD8 naive and one CD8 memory.

Study conclusions and caveats: Of the naive CD4 clonotypes, 4% to 5% were shared across a few donors.

The sample taken for sequencing was naive CD4+ T cells from PBMCs. Subset: CD45RA+ positively selected. The TCR was taken from a man aged 18 to 35 in good health. Some clones in this sample may be carry-over from other donors' samples. The gene calls are TRBV7-3 and TRBJ1-1; D gene ambiguous. As DNA, the CDR3 is TGTGCCAGCAGTCACCCCGGATTTTTGAACACTGAAGCTTTCTTT. It translates to CASSHPGFLNTEAFF.